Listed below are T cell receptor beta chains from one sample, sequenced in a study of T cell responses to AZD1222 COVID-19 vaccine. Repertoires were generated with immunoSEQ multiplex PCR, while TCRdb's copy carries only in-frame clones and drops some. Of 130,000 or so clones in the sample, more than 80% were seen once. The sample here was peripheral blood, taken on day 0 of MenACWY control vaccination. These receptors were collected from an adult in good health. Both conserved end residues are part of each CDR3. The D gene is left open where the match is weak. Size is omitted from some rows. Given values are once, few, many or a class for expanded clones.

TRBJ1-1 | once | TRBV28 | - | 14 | TGTGCCAGCAGTCTGGACGGCCGGAACACTGAAGCTTTCTTT | CASSLDGRNTEAFF
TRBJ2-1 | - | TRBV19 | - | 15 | TGTGCCAGTAGAATGGACAGAAGCTCCTACAATGAGCAGTTCTTC | CASRMDRSSYNEQFF
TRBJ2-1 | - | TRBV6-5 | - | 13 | TGTGCCAGCAGTTATCGGTCCTACAATGAGCAGTTCTTC | CASSYRSYNEQFF
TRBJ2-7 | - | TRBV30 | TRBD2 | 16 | TGTGCCTGGAGTGTTGGGACTAGCGGGAACTCCTACGAGCAGTACTTC | CAWSVGTSGNSYEQYF
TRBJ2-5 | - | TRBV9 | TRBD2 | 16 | TGTGCCAGCAGCCCAACCGAGGGACTAGTACAAGAGACCCAGTACTTC | CASSPTEGLVQETQYF
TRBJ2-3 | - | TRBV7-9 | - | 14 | TGTGCCAGCAGCTCGGGACTCTCCACAGATACGCAGTATTTT | CASSSGLSTDTQYF
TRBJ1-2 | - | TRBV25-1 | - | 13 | TGTGCCAGCAGGGCAGGTCCAAACTATGGCTACACCTTC | CASRAGPNYGYTF
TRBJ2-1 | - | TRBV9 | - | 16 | TGTGCCAGCAGCGTAAGGGCAGCAATTTTTTACAATGAGCAGTTCTTC | CASSVRAAIFYNEQFF
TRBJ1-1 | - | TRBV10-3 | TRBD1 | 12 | TGTGCCATCAGCACAGGGGAGGCTGAAGCTTTCTTT | CAISTGEAEAFF
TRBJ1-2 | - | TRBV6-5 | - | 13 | TGTGCCAGCATGCCTCTACGGAACTATGGCTACACCTTC | CASMPLRNYGYTF
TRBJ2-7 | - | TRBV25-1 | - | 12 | TGTGCCAGCAATTGTAAAGTCTACGAGCAGTACTTC | CASNCKVYEQYF
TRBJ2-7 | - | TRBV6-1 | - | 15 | TGTGCCAGCAGTGATTTGGGAAGACGATACTACGAGCAGTACTTC | CASSDLGRRYYEQYF
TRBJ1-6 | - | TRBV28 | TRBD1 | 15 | TGTGCCAGCAGTTTTGGAGGGGGCCGGTATTCACCCCTCCACTTT | CASSFGGGRYSPLHF
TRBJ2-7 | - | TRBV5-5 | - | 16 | TGTGCCAGCAGCTTGGCTTCCAGGGGCGACTCCTACGAGCAGTACTTC | CASSLASRGDSYEQYF
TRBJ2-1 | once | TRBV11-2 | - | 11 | TGTGCCAGCAGCTTTAGCCCTGAGCAGTTCTTC | CASSFSPEQFF
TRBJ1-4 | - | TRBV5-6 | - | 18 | TGTGCCAGCAGCTTGGTTAATGGACAGCCGGTTGCTAGTGAAAAACTGTTTTTT | CASSLVNGQPVASEKLFF
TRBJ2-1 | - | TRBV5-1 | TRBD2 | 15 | TGCGCCAGCAGCTTGGAACTAGCGGGGAATAATGAGCAGTTCTTC | CASSLELAGNNEQFF
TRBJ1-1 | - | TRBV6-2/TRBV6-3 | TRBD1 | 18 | TGTGCCAGCAGTTTCCACCAGGGGGGGAGGGCGGAGGACACTGAAGCTTTCTTT | CASSFHQGGRAEDTEAFF
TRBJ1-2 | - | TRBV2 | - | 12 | TGTGCCAGCAGTGTAGTAGGATATGGCTACACCTTC | CASSVVGYGYTF
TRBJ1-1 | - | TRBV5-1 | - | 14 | TGCGCCAGCAGCTTGGATGGCAGGGGTTCTGAAGCTTTCTTT | CASSLDGRGSEAFF
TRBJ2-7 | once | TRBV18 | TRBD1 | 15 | TGTGCCAGCTCACCGGGACAGGGGAAATCCTACGAGCAGTACTTC | CASSPGQGKSYEQYF
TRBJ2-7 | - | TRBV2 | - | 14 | TGTGCCAGCAGTCCCCGGGACCGACCCTACGAGCAGTACTTC | CASSPRDRPYEQYF
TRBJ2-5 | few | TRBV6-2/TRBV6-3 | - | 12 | TGTGCCAGCAGCAGCCCGTTTGGGACCCAGTACTTC | CASSSPFGTQYF
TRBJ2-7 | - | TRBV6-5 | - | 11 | TGTGCCACGACAGTTTCCTACGAGCAGTACTTC | CATTVSYEQYF
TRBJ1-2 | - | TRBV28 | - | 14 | TGTGCCAGCAGCCAACGACTTGGGGGCAATGGCTACACCTTC | CASSQRLGGNGYTF
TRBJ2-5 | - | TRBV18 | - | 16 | TGTGCCAGCTCACCTCTCCACTCTCAGGGGCAGGAGACCCAGTACTTC | CASSPLHSQGQETQYF
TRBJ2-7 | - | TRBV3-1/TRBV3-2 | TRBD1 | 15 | TGTGCCAGCAGCCAAGCGGGGACAGGGGACCACGAGCAGTACTTC | CASSQAGTGDHEQYF
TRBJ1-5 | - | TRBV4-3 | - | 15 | TGCGCCAGCAGCCAATGGACGGGGAGCAATCAGCCCCAGCATTTT | CASSQWTGSNQPQHF
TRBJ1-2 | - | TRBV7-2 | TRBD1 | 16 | TGTGCCAGCAGCGTAATACAGGGGCGGAATAACTATGGCTACACCTTC | CASSVIQGRNNYGYTF
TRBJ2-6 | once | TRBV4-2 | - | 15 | TGTGCCAGCAGCCAAGAGGCCTCTGGGGCCAACGTCCTGACTTTC | CASSQEASGANVLTF
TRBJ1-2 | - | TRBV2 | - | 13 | TGTGCCAGCAGGCCCGGGTCTTTGCTTGGCTACACCTTC | CASRPGSLLGYTF
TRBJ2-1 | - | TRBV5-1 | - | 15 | TGCGCCAGCAGCTGGACTCCTAACTCCTACAATGAGCAGTTCTTC | CASSWTPNSYNEQFF
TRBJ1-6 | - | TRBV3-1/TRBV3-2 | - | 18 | TGTGCCAGCAGCCAAGACGGCCCCTGGAGCTCCTATAATTCACCCCTCCACTTT | CASSQDGPWSSYNSPLHF
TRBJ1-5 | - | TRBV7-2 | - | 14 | TGTGCCAGCAGTGACTGGGCAGGCAATCAGCCCCAGCATTTT | CASSDWAGNQPQHF
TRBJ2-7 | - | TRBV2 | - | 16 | TGTGCCAGCAGCGTCGCAGGGTCCCGGAAGGTCTACGAGCAGTACTTC | CASSVAGSRKVYEQYF
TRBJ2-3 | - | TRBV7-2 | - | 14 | TGTGCCAGCAGCCCAGCAGGGAGCACAGATACGCAGTATTTT | CASSPAGSTDTQYF
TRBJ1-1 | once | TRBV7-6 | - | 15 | TGTGCCAGCAGCTTAGCGCAGAGGGGGGGCTATGAAGCTTTCTTT | CASSLAQRGGYEAFF
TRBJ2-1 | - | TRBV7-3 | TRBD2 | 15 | TGTGCCAGCAGACTAGCGGGAGGACCGTACAATGAGCAGTTCTTC | CASRLAGGPYNEQFF
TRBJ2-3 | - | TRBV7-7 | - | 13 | TGTGCCAGCAGCTCCTTCATTGGGGATACGCAGTATTTT | CASSSFIGDTQYF
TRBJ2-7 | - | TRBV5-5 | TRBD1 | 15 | TGTGCCAGCAGCTTGCCCTCAGGGGGCTTCGACGAGCAGTACTTC | CASSLPSGGFDEQYF
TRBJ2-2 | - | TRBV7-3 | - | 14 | TGTGCCAGCAGCTTACGGGGGAACACCGGGGAGCTGTTTTTT | CASSLRGNTGELFF
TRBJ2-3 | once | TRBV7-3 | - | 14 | TGTGCCAGCAGCCCCGGGGGGCAGACAGATACGCAGTATTTT | CASSPGGQTDTQYF